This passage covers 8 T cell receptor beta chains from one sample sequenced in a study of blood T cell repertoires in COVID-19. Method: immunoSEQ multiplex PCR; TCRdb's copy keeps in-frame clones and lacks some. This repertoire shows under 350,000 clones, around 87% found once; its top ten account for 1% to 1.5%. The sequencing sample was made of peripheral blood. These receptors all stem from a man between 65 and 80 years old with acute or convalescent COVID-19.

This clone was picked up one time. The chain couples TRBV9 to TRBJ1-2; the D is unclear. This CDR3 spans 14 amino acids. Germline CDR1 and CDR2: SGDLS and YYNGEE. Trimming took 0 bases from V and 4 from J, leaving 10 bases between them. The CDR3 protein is CASSVGSGVYGYTF. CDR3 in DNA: TGTGCCAGCAGCGTAGGATCCGGGGTCTATGGCTACACCTTC.

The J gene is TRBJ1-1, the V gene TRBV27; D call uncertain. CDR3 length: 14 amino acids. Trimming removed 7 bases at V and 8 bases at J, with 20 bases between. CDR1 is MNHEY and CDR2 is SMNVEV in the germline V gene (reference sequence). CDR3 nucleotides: TGTGCCAGCACAAACCTCCCCGGGGTAACGGAAGCTTTCTTT. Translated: CASTNLPGVTEAFF.

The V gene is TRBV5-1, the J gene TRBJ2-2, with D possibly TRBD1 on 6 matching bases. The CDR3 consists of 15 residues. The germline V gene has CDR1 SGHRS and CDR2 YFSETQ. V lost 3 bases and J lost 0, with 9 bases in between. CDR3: CASSWDTSNTGELFF. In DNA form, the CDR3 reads TGCGCCAGCAGCTGGGACACCTCGAACACCGGGGAGCTGTTTTTT.

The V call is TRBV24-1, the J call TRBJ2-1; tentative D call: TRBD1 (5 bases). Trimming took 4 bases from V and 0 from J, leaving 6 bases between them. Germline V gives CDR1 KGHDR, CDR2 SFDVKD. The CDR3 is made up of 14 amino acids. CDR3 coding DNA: TGTGCCACCAGTGAAGGGGACTCCTACAATGAGCAGTTCTTC. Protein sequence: CATSEGDSYNEQFF.

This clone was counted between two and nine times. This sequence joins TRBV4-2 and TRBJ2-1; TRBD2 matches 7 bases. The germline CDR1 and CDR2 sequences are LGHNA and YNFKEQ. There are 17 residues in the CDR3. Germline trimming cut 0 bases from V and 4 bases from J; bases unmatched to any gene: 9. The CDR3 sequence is CASSQEPGGSRYNEQFF. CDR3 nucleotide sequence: TGTGCCAGCAGCCAAGAGCCCGGCGGGAGTAGGTACAATGAGCAGTTCTTC.

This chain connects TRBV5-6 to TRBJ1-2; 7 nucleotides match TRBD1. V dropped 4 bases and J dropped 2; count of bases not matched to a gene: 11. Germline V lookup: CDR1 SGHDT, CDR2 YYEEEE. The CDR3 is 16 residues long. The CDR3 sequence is CASSVGTERRNYGYTF. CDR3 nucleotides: TGTGCCAGCAGCGTTGGGACAGAACGACGAAACTATGGCTACACCTTC.

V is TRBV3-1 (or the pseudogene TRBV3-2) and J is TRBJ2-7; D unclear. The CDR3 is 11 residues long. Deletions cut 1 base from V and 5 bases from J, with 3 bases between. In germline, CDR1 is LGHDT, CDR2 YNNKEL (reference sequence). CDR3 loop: CASSQVDEQYF. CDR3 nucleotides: TGTGCCAGCAGCCAAGTCGACGAGCAGTACTTC.

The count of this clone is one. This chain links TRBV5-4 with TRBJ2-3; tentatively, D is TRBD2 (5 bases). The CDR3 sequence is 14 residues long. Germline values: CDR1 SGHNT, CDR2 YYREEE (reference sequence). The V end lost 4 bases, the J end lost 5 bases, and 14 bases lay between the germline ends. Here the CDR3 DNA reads TGTGCCAGCAGCACCCGGGCAGAGGGAGATACGCAGTATTTT. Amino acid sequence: CASSTRAEGDTQYF.